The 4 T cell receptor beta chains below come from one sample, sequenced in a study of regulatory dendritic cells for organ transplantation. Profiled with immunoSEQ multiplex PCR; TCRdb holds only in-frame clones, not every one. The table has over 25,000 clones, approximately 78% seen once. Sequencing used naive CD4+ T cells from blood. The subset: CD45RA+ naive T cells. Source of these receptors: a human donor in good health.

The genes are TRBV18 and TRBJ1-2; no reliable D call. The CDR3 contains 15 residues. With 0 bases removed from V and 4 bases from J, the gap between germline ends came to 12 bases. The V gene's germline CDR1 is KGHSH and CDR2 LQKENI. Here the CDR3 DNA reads TGTGCCAGCTCACCACCTGTAGACACCACCTATGGCTACACCTTC. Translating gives CASSPPVDTTYGYTF. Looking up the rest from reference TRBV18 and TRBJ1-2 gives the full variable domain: NAGVMQNPRHLVRRRGQEARLRCSPMKGHSHVYWYRQLPEEGLKFMVYLQKENIIDESGMPKERFSAEFPKEGPSILRIQQVVRGDSAAYFCASSPPVDTTYGYTFGSGTRLTVV.

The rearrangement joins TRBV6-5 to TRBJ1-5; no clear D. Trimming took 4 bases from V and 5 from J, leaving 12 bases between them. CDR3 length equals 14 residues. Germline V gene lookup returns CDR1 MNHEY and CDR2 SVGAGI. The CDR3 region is CASSLQVSDQPQHF. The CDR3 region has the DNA TGTGCCAGCAGTTTGCAGGTGTCCGATCAGCCCCAGCATTTT.

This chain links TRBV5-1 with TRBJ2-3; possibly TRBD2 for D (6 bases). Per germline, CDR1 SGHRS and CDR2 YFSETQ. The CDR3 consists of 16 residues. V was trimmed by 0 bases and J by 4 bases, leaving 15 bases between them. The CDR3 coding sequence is TGCGCCAGCAGCTTGGTGGGCGGGGTCGACGCAGATACGCAGTATTTT. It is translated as CASSLVGGVDADTQYF.

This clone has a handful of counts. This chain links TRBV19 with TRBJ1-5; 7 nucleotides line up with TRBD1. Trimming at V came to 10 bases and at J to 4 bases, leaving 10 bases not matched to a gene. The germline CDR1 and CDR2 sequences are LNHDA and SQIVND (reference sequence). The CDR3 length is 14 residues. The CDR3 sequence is CATQLTGNNQPQHF. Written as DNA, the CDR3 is TGTGCCACCCAGTTGACAGGGAATAATCAGCCCCAGCATTTT.